This TCR beta chain was sequenced for a study of shared clonotypes between healthy human individuals. Whole-study findings and limits: Donor scarcity curtailed the genetic and exposure-history diversity represented herein.

Some clones are missing from TCRdb's copy, which holds only in-frame ones; the method was immunoSEQ multiplex PCR. There are millions of clones in the sample; 90% to 95% occur only once, and under 0.15% lies in the top ten. Per the germline V gene, CDR1 is SEHNR and CDR2 is FQNEAQ (reference sequence). Trimming left V 5 bases short and J 1 base short, with 6 bases between. This CDR3 has 12 residues. Notes on this clone: Its antigen is still unknown.

This TCR came from a man between 18 and 29 years old in good health. The chain carries TRBV7-9 and TRBJ2-7, with a tentative D call TRBD2 (5 bases). Input material: naive CD4+ T cells sorted from blood. Subset described: CD45RA+ positively selected. CDR3 DNA sequence: TGTGCCAGCAGCGGGAGTTCCTACGAGCAGTACTTC. Encoded protein: CASSGSSYEQYF. Variable domain in full (rest from reference TRBV7-9 and TRBJ2-7): DTGVSQNPRHKITKRGQNVTFRCDPISEHNRLYWYRQTLGQGPEFLTYFQNEAQLEKSRLLSDRFSAERPKGSFSTLEIQRTEQGDSAMYLCASSGSSYEQYFGPGTRLTVT.